This TCR beta chain comes out of a study of tumor-infiltrating lymphocytes in primary liver carcinoma. Looked up from germline, CDR1 is SGHVS and CDR2 is FQNEAQ. V was clipped by 7 bases and J by 10 bases, with 20 bases between them. The CDR3 is 15 amino acids. This clonotype has just a few counts. Its target is unknown. Study findings and constraints: When set against blood, tumors had a significantly higher top-250-clone fraction (p = 0.039).

In addition to blood RNA drawn from unsorted whole blood, germline DNA was extracted. Patients were chronically HBV-infected and treatment-naive. From around 520 ng of total RNA, TCR beta-specific cDNA was reverse-transcribed using a constant-region primer. Modified slightly, ARM-PCR produced TCR beta libraries over three nested multiplex PCR rounds. In the first two PCR rounds, TRBV1-TRBV30 forward primers were paired with a C-beta reverse primer, and each round lasted around 10 cycles. TCRdb recomputed calls from the multiplex PCR reads with MiXCR, one row per CDR3 protein. In the table there are about 180,000 distinct CDR3 sequences, about 60% of which are singletons.

This chain links TRBV7-8 with TRBJ1-6, with D perhaps matching TRBD1 (6 bases). Sequenced material: peripheral blood. This receptor was obtained from a man aged 40-49 years with primary liver carcinoma and hepatitis B virus infection. This CDR3 reads CASTRGTGTGSPLHF. Here the CDR3 DNA reads TGTGCCAGCACCAGGGGCACAGGGACGGGGTCACCCCTCCACTTT.